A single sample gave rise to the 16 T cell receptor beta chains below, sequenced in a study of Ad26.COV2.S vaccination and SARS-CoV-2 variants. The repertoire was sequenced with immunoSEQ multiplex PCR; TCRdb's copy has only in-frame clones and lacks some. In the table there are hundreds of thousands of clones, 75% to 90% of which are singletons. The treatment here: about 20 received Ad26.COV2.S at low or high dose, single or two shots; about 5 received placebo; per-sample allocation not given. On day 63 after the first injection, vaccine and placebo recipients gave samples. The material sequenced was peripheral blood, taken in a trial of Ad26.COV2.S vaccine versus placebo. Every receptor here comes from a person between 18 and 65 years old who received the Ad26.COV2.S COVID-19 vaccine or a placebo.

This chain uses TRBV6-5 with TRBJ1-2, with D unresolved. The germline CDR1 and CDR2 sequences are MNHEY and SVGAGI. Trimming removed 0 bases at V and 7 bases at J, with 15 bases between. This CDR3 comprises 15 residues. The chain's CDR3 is CASSYSGRRSGGYTF. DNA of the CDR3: TGTGCCAGCAGTTACTCAGGACGCAGATCAGGTGGCTACACCTTC.

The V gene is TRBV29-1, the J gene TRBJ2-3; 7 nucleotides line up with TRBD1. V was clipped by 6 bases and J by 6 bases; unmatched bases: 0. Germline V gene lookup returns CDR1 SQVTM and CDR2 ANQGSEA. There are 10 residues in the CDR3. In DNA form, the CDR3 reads TGCAGCGTACAGGGGGATACGCAGTATTTT. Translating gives CSVQGDTQYF.

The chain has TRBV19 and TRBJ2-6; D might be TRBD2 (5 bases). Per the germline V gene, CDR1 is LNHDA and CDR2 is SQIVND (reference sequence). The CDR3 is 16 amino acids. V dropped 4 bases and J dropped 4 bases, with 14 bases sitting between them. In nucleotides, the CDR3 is TGTGCCAGTAGTAGGGTAGCGAGGTTCGGGGCCAACGTCCTGACTTTC. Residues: CASSRVARFGANVLTF.

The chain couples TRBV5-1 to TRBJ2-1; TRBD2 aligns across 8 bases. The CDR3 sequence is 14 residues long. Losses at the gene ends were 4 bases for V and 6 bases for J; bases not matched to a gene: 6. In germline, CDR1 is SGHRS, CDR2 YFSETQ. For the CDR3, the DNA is TGCGCCAGCAGCGTAGTACTAGCGGCCAATGAGCAGTTCTTC. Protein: CASSVVLAANEQFF.

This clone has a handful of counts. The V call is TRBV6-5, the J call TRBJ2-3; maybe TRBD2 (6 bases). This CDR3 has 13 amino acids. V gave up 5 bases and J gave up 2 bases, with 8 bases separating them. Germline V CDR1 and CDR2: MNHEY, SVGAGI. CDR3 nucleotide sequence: TGTGCCAGCAGTAGCGGGCTCACAGATACGCAGTATTTT. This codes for CASSSGLTDTQYF.

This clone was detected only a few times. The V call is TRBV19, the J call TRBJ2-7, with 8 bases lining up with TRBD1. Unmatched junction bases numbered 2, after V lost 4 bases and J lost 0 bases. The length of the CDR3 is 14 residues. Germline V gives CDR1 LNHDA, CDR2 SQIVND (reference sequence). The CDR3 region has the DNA TGTGCCAGTAGTAAGGACAGGGACTCCTACGAGCAGTACTTC. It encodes CASSKDRDSYEQYF. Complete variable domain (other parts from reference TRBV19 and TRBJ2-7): DGGITQSPKYLFRKEGQNVTLSCEQNLNHDAMYWYRQDPGQGLRLIYYSQIVNDFQKGDIAEGYSVSREKKESFPLTVTSAQKNPTAFYLCASSKDRDSYEQYFGPGTRLTVT.

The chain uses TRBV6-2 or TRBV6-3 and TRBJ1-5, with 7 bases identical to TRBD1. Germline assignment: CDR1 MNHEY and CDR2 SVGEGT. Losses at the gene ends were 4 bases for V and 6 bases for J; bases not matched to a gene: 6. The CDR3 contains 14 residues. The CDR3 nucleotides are TGTGCCAGCAGTTTAGGGGGCGCGGGTCAGCCCCAGCATTTT. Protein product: CASSLGGAGQPQHF.

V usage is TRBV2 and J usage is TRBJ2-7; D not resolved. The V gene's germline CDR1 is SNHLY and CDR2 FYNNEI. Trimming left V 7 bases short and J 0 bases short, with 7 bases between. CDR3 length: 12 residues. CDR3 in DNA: TGTGCCAGCAAAGGCAGCTCCTACGAGCAGTACTTC. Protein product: CASKGSSYEQYF.

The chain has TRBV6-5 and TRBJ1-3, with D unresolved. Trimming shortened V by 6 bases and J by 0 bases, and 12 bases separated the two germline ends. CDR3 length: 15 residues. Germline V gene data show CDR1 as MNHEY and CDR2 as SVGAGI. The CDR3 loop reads CASRRDGSSGNTIYF. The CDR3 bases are TGTGCCAGCAGAAGAGACGGGAGCTCTGGAAACACCATATATTTT.

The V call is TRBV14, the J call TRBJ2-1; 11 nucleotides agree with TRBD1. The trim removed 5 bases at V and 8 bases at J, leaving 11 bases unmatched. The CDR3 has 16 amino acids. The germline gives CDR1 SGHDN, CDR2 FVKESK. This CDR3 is CASSSMDRGRWDEQFF. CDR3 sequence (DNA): TGTGCCAGCAGCTCGATGGACAGGGGGCGGTGGGATGAGCAGTTCTTC.

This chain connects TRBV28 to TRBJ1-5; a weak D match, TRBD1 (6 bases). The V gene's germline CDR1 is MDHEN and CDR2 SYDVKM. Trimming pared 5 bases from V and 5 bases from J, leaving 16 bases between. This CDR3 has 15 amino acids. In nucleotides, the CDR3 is TGTGCCAGCAGTCAGCTCGCAGGGGTGCATCAGCCCCAGCATTTT. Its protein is CASSQLAGVHQPQHF.

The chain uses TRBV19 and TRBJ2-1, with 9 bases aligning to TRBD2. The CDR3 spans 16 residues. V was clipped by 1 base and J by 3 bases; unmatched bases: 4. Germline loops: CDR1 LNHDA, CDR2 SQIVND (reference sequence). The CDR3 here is CASSIVSGSDYNEQFF. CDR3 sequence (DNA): TGTGCCAGTAGTATAGTTAGCGGGAGTGACTACAATGAGCAGTTCTTC.

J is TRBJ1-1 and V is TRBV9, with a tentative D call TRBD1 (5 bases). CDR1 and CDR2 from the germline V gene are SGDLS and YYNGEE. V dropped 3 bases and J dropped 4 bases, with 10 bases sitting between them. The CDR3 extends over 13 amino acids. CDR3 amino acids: CASSAGQGTEAFF. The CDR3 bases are TGTGCCAGCAGCGCGGGGCAGGGCACTGAAGCTTTCTTT.

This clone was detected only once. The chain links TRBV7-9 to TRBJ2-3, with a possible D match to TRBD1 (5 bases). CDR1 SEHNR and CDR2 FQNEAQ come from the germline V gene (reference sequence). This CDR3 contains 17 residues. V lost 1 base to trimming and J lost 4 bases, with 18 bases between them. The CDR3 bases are TGTGCCAGCAGCTTAGGAAGGGGCGGAAGGTACGCAGATACGCAGTATTTT. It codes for CASSLGRGGRYADTQYF.

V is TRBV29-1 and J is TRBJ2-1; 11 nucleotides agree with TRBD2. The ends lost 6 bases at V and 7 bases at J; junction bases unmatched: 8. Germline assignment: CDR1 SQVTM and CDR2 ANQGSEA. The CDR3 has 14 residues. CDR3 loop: CSVLGTSGSNEQFF. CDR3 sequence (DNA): TGCAGCGTCCTAGGCACTAGCGGGAGTAATGAGCAGTTCTTC.

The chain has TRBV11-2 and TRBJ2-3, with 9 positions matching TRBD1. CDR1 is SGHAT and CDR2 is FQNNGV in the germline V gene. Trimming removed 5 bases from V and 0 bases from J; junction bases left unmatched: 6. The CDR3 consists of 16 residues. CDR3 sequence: CASSPTTGGSTDTQYF. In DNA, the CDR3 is TGTGCCAGCAGCCCCACGACAGGGGGTAGCACAGATACGCAGTATTTT. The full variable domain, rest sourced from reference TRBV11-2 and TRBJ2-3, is EAGVAQSPRYKIIEKRQSVAFWCNPISGHATLYWYQQILGQGPKLLIQFQNNGVVDDSQLPKDRFSAERLKGVDSTLKIQPAKLEDSAVYLCASSPTTGGSTDTQYFGPGTRLTVL.